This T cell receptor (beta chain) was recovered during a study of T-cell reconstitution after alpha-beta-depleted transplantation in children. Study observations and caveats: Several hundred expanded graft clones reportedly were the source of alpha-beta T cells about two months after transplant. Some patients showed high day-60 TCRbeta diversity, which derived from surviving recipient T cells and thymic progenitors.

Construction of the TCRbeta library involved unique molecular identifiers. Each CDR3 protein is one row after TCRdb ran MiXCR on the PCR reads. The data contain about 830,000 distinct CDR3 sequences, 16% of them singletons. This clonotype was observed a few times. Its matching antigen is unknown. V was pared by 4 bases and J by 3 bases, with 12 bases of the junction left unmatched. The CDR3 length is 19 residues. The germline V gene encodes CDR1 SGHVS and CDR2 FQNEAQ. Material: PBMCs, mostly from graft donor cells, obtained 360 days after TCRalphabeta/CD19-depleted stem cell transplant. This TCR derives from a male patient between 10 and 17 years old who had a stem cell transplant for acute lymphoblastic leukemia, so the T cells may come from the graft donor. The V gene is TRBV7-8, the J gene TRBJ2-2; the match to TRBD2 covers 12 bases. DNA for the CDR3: TGTGCCAGCAGCTCCCACTCACTAGCGGGAGGTTCGGACACCGGGGAGCTGTTTTTT. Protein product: CASSSHSLAGGSDTGELFF.